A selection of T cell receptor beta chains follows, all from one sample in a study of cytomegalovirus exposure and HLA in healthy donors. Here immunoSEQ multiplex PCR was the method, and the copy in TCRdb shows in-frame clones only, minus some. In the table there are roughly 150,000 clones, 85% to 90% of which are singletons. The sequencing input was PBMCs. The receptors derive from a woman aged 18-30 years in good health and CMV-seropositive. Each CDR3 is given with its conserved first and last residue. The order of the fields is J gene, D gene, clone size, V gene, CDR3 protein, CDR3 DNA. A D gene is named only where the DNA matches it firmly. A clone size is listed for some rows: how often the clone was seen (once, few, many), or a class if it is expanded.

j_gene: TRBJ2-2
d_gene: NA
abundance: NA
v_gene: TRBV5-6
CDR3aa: CASSYGTPRMNTGELFF
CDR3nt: TGTGCCAGCAGCTACGGGACTCCACGAATGAACACCGGGGAGCTGTTTTTT

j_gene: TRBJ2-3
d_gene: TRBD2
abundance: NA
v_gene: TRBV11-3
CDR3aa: CASSSGRATDTQYF
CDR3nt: TGTGCCAGCAGCTCCGGGAGGGCCACAGATACGCAGTATTTT

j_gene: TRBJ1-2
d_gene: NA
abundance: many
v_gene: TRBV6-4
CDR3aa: CASSDSGVGYTF
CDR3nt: TGTGCCAGCAGTGATTCAGGGGTTGGCTACACCTTC

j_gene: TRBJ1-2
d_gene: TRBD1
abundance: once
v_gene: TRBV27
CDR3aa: CASSWGQGGNYGYTF
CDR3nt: TGTGCCAGCAGTTGGGGACAGGGGGGTAACTATGGCTACACCTTC

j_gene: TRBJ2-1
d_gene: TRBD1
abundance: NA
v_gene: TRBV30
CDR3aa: CAWSPGGVEQFF
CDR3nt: TGTGCCTGGAGTCCAGGGGGCGTTGAGCAGTTCTTC

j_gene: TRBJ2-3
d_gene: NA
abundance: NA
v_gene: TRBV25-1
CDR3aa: CASSDGGVSTDTQYF
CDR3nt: TGTGCCAGCAGTGACGGCGGGGTTAGCACAGATACGCAGTATTTT

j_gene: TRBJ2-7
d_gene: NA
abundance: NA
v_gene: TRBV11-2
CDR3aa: CASSLVWQLRGQYF
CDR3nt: TGTGCCAGCAGCTTAGTGTGGCAACTACGAGGGCAGTACTTC

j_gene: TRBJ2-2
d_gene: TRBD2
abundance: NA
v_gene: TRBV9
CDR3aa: CASSVVAGGPTGELFF
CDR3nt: TGTGCCAGCAGCGTAGTGGCGGGAGGGCCCACCGGGGAGCTGTTTTTT

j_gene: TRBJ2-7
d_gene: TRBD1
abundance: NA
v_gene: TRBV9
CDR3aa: CASSEDRGTGEQYF
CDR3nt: TGTGCCAGCAGCGAAGACAGGGGAACGGGAGAGCAGTACTTC

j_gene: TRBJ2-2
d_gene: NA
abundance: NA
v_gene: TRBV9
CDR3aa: CASSVGQDTGELFF
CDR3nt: TGTGCCAGCAGCGTAGGGCAGGACACCGGGGAGCTGTTTTTT

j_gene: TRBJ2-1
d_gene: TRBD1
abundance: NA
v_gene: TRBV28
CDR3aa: CASRLSQGAYNEQFF
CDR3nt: TGTGCCAGCAGGCTAAGCCAGGGGGCTTACAATGAGCAGTTCTTC

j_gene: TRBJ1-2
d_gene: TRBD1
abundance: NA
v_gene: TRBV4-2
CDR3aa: CASSQDGDRGDGYTF
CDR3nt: TGTGCCAGCAGCCAAGACGGTGACAGGGGCGACGGCTACACCTTC

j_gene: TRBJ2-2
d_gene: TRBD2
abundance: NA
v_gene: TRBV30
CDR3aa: CAWSLGLEVTGELFF
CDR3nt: TGTGCCTGGTCCTTGGGACTAGAAGTCACCGGGGAGCTGTTTTTT

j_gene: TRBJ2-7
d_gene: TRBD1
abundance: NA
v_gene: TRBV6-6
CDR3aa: CASKHPGTGGEQYF
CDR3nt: TGTGCCAGCAAACACCCCGGGACAGGGGGTGAGCAGTACTTC

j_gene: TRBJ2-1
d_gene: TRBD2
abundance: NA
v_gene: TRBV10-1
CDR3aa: CASSGGAGGGDEQFF
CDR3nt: TGCGCCAGCAGTGGCGGAGCGGGAGGGGGGGATGAGCAGTTCTTC

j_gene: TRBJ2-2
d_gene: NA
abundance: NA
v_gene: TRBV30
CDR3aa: CAWSVRPGANTGELFF
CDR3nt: TGTGCCTGGAGTGTACGCCCGGGAGCGAACACCGGGGAGCTGTTTTTT

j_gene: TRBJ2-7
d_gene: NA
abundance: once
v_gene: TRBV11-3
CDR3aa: CASSSLTDEQYF
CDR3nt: TGTGCCAGCAGCTCCCTTACGGACGAGCAGTACTTC

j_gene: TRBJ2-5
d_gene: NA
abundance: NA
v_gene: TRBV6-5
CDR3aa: CASSYQGYQQETQYF
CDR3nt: TGTGCCAGCAGTTACCAGGGTTACCAACAAGAGACCCAGTACTTC

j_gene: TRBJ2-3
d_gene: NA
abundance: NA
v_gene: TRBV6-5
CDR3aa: CASSSSGASSTDTQYF
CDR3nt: TGTGCCAGCAGTTCCTCTGGAGCGTCTAGCACAGATACGCAGTATTTT

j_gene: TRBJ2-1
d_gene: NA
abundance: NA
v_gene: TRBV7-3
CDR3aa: CASSLEAPGIEGQFF
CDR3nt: TGTGCCAGCAGCTTAGAGGCACCGGGCATTGAGGGGCAGTTCTTC

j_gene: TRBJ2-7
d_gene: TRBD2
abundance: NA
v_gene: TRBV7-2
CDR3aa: CAASGAGGLSYEQYF
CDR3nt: TGTGCCGCCTCCGGGGCGGGAGGGCTCTCCTACGAGCAGTACTTC

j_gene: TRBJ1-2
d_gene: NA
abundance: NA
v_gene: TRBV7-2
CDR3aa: CASRLAAGVLDGYTF
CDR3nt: TGTGCCAGCAGATTAGCGGCAGGGGTGTTGGACGGCTACACCTTC

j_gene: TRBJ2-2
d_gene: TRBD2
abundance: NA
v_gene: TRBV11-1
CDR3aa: CASKALAGNTGELFF
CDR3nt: TGTGCCAGCAAGGCTCTAGCGGGTAACACCGGGGAGCTGTTTTTT

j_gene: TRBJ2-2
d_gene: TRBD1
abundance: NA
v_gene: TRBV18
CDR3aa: CASSPGTGTGELFF
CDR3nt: TGTGCCAGCTCACCAGGGACAGGGACCGGGGAGCTGTTTTTT

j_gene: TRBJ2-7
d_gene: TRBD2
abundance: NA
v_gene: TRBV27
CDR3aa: CASLRLAADYEQYF
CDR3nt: TGTGCCAGCCTGCGGCTAGCGGCCGATTACGAGCAGTACTTC

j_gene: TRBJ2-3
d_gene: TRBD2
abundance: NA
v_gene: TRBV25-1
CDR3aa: CASTPLAGRTDTQYF
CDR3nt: TGTGCCAGCACCCCCCTAGCGGGAAGGACAGATACGCAGTATTTT

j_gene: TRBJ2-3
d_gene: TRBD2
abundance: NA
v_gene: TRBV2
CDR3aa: CASRRLAGVADTQYF
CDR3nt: TGTGCCAGCAGGAGACTAGCGGGAGTTGCAGATACGCAGTATTTT

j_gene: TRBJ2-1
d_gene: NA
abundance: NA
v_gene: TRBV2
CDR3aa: CASGYLASLAQFF
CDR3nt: TGTGCCAGCGGGTACTTAGCGAGTCTTGCCCAGTTCTTC

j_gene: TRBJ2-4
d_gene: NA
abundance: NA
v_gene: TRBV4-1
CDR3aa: CASSQEGSGRAKNIQYF
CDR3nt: TGCGCCAGCAGCCAAGAAGGATCGGGAAGGGCCAAAAACATTCAGTACTTC

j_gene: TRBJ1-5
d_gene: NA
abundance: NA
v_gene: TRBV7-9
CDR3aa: CASSLEASQHF
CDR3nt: TGTGCCAGCAGCTTAGAAGCTTCCCAGCATTTT

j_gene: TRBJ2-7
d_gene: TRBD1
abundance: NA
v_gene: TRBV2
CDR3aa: CASSGGQGPYEQYF
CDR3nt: TGTGCCAGCAGTGGTGGACAGGGGCCCTACGAGCAGTACTTC

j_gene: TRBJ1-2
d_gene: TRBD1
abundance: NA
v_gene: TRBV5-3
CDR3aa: CARSRGGITGAGLYGYTF
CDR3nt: TGTGCCAGAAGCCGAGGTGGGATTACAGGGGCCGGGCTCTATGGCTACACCTTC

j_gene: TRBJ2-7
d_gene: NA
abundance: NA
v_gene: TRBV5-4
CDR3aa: CASSPTSYEQYF
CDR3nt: TGTGCCAGCAGCCCGACATCCTACGAGCAGTACTTC

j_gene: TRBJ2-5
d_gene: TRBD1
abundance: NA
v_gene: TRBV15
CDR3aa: CATRPPGAGGTGADF
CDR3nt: TGTGCCACCAGACCTCCCGGGGCAGGCGGGACAGGGGCTGACTTC

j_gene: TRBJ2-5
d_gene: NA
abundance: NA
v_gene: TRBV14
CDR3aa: CASSQEGLRTETQYF
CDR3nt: TGTGCCAGCAGCCAAGAGGGACTCCGAACGGAGACCCAGTACTTC

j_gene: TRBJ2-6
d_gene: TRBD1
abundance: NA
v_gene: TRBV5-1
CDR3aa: CASSPGQPSGANVLTF
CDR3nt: TGCGCCAGCAGCCCGGGACAGCCTTCTGGGGCCAACGTCCTGACTTTC

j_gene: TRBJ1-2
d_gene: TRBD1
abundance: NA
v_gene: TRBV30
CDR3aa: CAWSPGQGEDYGYTF
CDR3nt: TGTGCCTGGAGTCCCGGACAGGGAGAGGACTATGGCTACACCTTC

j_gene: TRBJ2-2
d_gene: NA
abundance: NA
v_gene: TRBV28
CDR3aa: CASSLSSSEGLFF
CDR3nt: TGTGCCAGCAGTTTATCCTCTAGCGAAGGGCTGTTTTTT

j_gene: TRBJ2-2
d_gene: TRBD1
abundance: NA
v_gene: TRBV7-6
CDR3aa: CASSLPGGNTGELFF
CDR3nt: TGTGCCAGCAGCTTACCAGGGGGTAACACCGGGGAGCTGTTTTTT

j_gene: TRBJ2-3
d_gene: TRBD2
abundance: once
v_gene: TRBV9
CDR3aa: CASSVGAGGVSVTDTQYF
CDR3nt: TGTGCCAGCAGCGTGGGGGCGGGAGGTGTGTCAGTAACAGATACGCAGTATTTT

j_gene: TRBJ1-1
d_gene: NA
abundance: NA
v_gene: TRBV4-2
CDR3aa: CASSRSGGEPFF
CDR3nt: TGTGCCAGCAGTCGTTCGGGAGGTGAGCCTTTCTTT

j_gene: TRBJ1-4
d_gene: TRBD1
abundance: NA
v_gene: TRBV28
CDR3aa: CASSSDRGLSTNEKLFF
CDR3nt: TGTGCCAGCAGTTCCGACAGGGGACTTTCAACTAATGAAAAACTGTTTTTT

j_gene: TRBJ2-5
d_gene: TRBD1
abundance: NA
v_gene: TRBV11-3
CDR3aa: CASSGTGRETQYF
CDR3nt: TGTGCCAGCAGCGGGACAGGGAGGGAGACCCAGTACTTC

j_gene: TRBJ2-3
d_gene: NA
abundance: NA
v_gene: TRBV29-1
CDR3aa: CSVSGMADTQYF
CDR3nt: TGCAGCGTTTCAGGGATGGCAGATACGCAGTATTTT

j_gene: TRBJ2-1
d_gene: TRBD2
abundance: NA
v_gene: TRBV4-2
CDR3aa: CASSQFETSGGNEQFF
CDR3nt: TGTGCCAGCAGCCAATTCGAGACTAGCGGGGGGAATGAGCAGTTCTTC

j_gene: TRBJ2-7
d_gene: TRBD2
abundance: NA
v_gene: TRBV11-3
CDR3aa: CASSFLFGAGVQNEQYF
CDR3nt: TGTGCCAGCAGCTTCCTCTTTGGGGCGGGAGTTCAGAACGAGCAGTACTTC

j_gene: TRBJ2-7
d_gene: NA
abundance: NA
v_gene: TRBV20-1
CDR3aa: CSARDSYEQYF
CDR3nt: TGCAGTGCTAGAGATTCGTACGAGCAGTACTTC

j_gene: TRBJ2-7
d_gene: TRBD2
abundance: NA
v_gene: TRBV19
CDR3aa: CASRLKATSRDLIPLADYEQYF
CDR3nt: TGTGCCAGTAGGCTCAAGGCCACCTCCCGGGACCTTATTCCTCTAGCGGATTACGAGCAGTACTTC

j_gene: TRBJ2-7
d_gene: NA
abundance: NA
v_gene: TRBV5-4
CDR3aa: CASSLGGGGRYPYEQYF
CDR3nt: TGTGCCAGCAGCCTCGGGGGTGGCGGACGATACCCCTACGAGCAGTACTTC

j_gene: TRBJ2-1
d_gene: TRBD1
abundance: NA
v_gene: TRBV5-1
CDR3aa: CASSLRTGFEQFF
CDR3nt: TGCGCCAGCAGCTTGAGGACAGGGTTTGAGCAGTTCTTC

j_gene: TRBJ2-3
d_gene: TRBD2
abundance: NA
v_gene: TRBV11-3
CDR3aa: CASSPGTSGVPSTDTQYF
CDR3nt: TGTGCCAGCAGCCCCGGGACTAGCGGGGTCCCTAGCACAGATACGCAGTATTTT

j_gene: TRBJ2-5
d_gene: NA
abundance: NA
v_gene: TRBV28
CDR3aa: CASSFLPGRETQYF
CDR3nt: TGTGCCAGCAGTTTCCTCCCGGGTCGGGAGACCCAGTACTTC

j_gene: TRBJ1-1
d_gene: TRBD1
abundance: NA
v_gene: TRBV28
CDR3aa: CASSFGTGGHTEAFF
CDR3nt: TGTGCCAGCAGTTTTGGGACAGGGGGTCACACTGAAGCTTTCTTT

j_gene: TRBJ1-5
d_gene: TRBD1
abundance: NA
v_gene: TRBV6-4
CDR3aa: CASSVTGGGNQPQHF
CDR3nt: TGTGCCAGCAGTGTAACAGGGGGGGGCAATCAGCCCCAGCATTTT

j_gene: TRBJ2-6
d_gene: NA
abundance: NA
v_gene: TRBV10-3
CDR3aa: CAIRGEFFSGANVLTF
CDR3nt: TGTGCCATCAGGGGAGAATTTTTCTCTGGGGCCAACGTCCTGACTTTC